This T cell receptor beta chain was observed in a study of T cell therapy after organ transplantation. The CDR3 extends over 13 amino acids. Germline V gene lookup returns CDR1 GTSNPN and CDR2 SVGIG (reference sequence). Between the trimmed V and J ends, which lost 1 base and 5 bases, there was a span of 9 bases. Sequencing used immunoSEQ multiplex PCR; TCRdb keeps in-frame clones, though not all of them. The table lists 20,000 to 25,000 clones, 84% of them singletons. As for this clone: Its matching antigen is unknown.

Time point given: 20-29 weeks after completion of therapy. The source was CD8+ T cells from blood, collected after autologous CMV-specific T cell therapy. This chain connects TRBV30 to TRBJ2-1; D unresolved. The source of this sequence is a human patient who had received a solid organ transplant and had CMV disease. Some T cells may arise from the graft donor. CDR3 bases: TGTGCCTGGAGTGACCTCAGCAACAATGAGCAGTTCTTC. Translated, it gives CAWSDLSNNEQFF. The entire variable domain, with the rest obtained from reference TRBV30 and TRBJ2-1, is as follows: SQTIHQWPATLVQPVGSPLSLECTVEGTSNPNLYWYRQAAGRGLQLLFYSVGIGQISSEVPQNLSASRPQDRQFILSSKKLLLSDSGFYLCAWSDLSNNEQFFGPGTRLTVL.